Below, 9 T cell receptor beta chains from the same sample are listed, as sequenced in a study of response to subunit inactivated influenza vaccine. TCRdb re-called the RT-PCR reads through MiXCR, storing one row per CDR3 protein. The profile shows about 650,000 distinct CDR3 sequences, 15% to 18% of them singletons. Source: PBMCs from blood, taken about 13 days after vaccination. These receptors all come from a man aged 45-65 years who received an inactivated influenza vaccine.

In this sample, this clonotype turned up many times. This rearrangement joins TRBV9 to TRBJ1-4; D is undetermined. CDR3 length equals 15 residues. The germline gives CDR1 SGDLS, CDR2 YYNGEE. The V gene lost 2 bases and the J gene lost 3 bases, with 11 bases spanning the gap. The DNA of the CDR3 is TGTGCCAGCAGCGTGGGAGATCTAGCTAATGAAAAACTGTTTTTT. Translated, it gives CASSVGDLANEKLFF. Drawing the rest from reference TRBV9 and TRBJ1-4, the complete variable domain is DSGVTQTPKHLITATGQRVTLRCSPRSGDLSVYWYQQSLDQGLQFLIQYYNGEERAKGNILERFSAQQFPDLHSELNLSSLELGDSALYFCASSVGDLANEKLFFGSGTQLSVL.

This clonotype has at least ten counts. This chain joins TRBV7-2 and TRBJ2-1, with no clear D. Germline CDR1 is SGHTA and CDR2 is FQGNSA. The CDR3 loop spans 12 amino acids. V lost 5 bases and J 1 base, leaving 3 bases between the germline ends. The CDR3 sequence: CASSLSYNEQFF. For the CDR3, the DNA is TGTGCCAGCAGCCTATCCTACAATGAGCAGTTCTTC.

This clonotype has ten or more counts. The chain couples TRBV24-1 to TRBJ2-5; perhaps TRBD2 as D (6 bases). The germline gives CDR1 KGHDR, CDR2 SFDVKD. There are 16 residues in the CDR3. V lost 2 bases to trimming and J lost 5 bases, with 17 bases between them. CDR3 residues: CATSDSSFRAGETQYF. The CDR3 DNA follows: TGTGCCACCAGTGATTCCTCTTTTAGGGCGGGGGAGACCCAGTACTTC.

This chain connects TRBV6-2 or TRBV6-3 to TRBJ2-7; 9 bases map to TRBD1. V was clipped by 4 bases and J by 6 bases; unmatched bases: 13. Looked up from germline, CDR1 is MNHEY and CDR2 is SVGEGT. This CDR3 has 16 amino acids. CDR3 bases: TGTGCCAGCAGTTTCCTCCCGGGACAGGGCATTCGCGAGCAGTACTTC. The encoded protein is CASSFLPGQGIREQYF.

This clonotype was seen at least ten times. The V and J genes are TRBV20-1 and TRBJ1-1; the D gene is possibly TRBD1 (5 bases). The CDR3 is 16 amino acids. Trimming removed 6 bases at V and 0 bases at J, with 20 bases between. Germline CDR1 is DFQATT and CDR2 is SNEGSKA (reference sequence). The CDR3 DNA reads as TGCAGTGCCTGCAGGTTTCGGGACTGGATGAACACTGAAGCTTTCTTT. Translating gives CSACRFRDWMNTEAFF.

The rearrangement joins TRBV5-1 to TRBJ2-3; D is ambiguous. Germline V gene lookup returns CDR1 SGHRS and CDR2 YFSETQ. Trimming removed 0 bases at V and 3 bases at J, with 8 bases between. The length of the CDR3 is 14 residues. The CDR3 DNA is TGCGCCAGCAGCTTGGCCATCGGTACAGATACGCAGTATTTT. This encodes CASSLAIGTDTQYF.

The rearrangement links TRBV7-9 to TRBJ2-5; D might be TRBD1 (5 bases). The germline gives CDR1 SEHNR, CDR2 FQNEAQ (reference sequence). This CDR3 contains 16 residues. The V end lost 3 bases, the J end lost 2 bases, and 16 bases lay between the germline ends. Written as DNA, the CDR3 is TGTGCCAGCAGCTTTGGCGTCATGAGACAGCAAGAGACCCAGTACTTC. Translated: CASSFGVMRQQETQYF.

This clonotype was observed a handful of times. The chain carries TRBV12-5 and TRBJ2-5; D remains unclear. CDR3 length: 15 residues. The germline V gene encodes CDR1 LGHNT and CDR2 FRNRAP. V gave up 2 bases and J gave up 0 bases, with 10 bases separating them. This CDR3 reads CASGLCGPYQETQYF. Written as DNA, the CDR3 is TGTGCTAGTGGTTTGTGTGGCCCCTACCAAGAGACCCAGTACTTC.

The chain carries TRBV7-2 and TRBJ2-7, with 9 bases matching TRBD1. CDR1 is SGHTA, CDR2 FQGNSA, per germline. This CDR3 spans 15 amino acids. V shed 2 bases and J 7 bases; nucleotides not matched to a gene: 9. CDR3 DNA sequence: TGTGCCAGCAGCTTACCCGGGACAGGGTTGAATGAGCAGTACTTC. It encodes CASSLPGTGLNEQYF.